This T cell receptor beta chain stems from a study of CXCR3-negative and CXCR3-positive naive CD8 T cells. Among CD8+ T cells, naive ones were CD45RO-CCR7+CD27+CD95-. About this clonotype itself: Its antigen is not known.

Study outcomes and limitations: Comparably high diversity was seen in both naive subsets, and much lower diversity in memory CD8+ cells. More hydrophobic TRB CDR3s occurred in CXCR3-positive than in CXCR3-negative naive cells. TCR interaction strength was inferred from TRB CDR3 physicochemistry, as CD5 matched across naive subsets.

The study made its TRB cDNA libraries by 5' RACE, adding UMI labels. TCRdb reworked the 5' RACE reads into one entry per CDR3 protein, no DNA. Its table records tens of thousands of distinct CDR3 sequences. The clonotype was recovered from a human donor in good health. Some clones in this sample may be carry-over from other donors' samples. Sequenced sample: naive CXCR3+ CD8+ T cells from blood. The subset is: CD45RO-CCR7+CD27+CD95- naive CD8+ T cells expressing CXCR3 (TNR3+).

CDR3 sequence reads: CASSPRTRPVEQYF. The rearrangement links TRBV7-9 to TRBJ2-7. Germline CDR1 and CDR2: SEHNR and FQNEAQ (reference sequence). The CDR3 is made up of 14 amino acids.